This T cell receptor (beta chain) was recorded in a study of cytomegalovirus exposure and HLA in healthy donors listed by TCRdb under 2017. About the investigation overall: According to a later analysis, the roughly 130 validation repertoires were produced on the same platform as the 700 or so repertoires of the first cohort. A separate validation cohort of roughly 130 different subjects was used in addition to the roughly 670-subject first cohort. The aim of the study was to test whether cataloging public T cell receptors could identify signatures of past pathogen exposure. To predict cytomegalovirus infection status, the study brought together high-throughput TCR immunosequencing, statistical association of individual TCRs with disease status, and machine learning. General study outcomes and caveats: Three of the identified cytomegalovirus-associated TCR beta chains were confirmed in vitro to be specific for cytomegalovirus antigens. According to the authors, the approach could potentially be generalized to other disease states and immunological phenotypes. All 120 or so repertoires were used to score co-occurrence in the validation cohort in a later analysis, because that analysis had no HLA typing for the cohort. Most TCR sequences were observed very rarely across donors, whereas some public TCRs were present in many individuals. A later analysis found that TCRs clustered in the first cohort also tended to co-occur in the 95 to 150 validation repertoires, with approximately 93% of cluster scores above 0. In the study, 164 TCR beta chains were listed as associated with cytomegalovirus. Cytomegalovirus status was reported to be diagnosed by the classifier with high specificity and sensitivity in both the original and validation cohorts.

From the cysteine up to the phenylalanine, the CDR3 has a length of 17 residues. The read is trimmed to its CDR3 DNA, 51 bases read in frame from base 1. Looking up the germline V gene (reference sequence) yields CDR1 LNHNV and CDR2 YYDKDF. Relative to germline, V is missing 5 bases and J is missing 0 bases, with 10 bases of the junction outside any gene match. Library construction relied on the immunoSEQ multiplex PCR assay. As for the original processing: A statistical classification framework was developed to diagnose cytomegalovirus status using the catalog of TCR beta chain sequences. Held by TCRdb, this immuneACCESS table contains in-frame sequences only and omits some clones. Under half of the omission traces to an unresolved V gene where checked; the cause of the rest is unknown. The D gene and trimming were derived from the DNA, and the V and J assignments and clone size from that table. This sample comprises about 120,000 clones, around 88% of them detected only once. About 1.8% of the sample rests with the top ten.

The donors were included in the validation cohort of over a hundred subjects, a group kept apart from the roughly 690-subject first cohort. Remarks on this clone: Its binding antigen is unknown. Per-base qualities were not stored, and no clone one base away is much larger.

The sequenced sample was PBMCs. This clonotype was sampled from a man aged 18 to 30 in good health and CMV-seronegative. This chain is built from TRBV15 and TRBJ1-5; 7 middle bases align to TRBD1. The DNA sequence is TGTGCCACCAGCTCCCAAAACAGGGGAATTAGCAATCAGCCCCAGCATTTT. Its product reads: CATSSQNRGISNQPQHF. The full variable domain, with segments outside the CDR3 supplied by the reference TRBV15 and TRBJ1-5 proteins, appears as DAMVIQNPRYQVTQFGKPVTLSCSQTLNHNVMYWYQQKSSQAPKLLFHYYDKDFNNEADTPDNFQSRRPNTSFCFLDIRSPGLGDTAMYLCATSSQNRGISNQPQHFGDGTRLSIL.